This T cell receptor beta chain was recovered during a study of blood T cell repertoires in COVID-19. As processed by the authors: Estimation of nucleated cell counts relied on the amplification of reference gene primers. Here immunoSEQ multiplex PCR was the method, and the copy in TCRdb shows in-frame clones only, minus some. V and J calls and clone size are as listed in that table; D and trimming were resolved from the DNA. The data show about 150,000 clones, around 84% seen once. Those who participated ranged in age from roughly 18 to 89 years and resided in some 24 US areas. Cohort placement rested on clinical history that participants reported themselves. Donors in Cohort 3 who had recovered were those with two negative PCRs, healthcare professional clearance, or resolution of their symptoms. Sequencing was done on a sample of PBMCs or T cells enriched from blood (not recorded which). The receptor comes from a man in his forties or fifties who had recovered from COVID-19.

CDR3 nucleotide sequence: TGTGCCAGCAGCGACTCCCCTATGTTGGTAGGCAGAAAAGCTTTCTTT. Translating it yields CASSDSPMLVGRKAFF. The rearrangement joins TRBV7-2 to TRBJ1-1; D is unresolved. Germline-derived CDR1 and CDR2 are SGHTA and FQGNSA. Deletions cut 5 bases from V and 9 bases from J, with 25 bases between. The CDR3 covers 16 residues.